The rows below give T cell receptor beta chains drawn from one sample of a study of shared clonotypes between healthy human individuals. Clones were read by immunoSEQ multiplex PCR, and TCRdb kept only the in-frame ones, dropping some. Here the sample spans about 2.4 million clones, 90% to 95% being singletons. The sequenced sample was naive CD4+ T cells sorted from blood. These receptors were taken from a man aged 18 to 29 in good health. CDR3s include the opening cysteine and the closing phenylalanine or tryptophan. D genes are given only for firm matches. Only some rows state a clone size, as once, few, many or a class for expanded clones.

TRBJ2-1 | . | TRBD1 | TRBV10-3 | TGTGCCATCAGCCCGGGACAGACTTACAATGAGCAGTTCTTC | CAISPGQTYNEQFF
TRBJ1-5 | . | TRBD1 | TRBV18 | TGTGCCAGCTCACCATTAGGACAGGGAAGTTCTCAGCCCCAGCATTTT | CASSPLGQGSSQPQHF
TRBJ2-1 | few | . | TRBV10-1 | TGCGCCGATGGGACCTACAATGAGCAGTTCTTC | CADGTYNEQFF
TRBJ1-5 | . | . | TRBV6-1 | TGTGCCAGCAGTGTTGAGGGGAACAATCAGCCCCAGCATTTT | CASSVEGNNQPQHF
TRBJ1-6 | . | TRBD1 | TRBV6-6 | TGTGCCAGCAGTTCCGGGACAGGGCGATCACCCCTCCACTTT | CASSSGTGRSPLHF
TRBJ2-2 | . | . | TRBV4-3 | TGCGCCAGCAGCTCAACTCCCCCTACCGGGGAGCTGTTTTTT | CASSSTPPTGELFF
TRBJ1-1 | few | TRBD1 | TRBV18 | TGTGCCAGCTCAAAGGGGGCGGCGAACACTGAAGCTTTCTTT | CASSKGAANTEAFF
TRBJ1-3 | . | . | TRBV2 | TGTGCCAGCAGTGAAGGCAGGGGTGACACCATATATTTT | CASSEGRGDTIYF
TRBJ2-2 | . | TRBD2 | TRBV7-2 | TGTGCCGCACGAGGACTAGCGGGAAACACCGGGGAGCTGTTTTTT | CAARGLAGNTGELFF
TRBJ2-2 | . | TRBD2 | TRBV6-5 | TGTGCCAGCAGTTCTAGCGGGGGGGCCGGGACCGGGGAGCTGTTTTTT | CASSSSGGAGTGELFF
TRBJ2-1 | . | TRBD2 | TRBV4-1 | TGCGCCAGCAGCCAAACGGGCGGGAGGGTTTACAATGAGCAGTTCTTC | CASSQTGGRVYNEQFF
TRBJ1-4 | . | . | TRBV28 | TGTGCCAGCAGTTCCTACCCTGACAGGAGTAATGAAAAACTGTTTTTT | CASSSYPDRSNEKLFF
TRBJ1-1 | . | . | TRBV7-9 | TGTGCCAGCAGCTTTGGCGCGGGGAGATTTTTT | CASSFGAGRFF
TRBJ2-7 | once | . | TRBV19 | TGTGCCAGTAGTGAAGGCGGTAGTTTCTCCTACGAGCAGTACTTC | CASSEGGSFSYEQYF
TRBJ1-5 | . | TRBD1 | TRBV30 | TGTGCCTGGAGTGGGGACAGGGGGCGGGGAAGCAATCAGCCCCAGCATTTT | CAWSGDRGRGSNQPQHF
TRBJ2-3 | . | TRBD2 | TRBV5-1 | TGCGCCAGCAGCTCATACGGACTAGCGGGGACTAGCACAGATACGCAGTATTTT | CASSSYGLAGTSTDTQYF
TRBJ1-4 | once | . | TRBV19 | TGTGCCAGTAGTACACCCCGAGGGACCGCTGATGAAAAACTGTTTTTT | CASSTPRGTADEKLFF
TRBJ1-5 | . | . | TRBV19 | TGTGCCAGTAGTTCGGGGAACAATCAGCCCCAGCATTTT | CASSSGNNQPQHF
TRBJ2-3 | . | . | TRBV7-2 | TGTGCCAGCAGCTTAAAACCACGGGAGTTCGCAGATACGCAGTATTTT | CASSLKPREFADTQYF
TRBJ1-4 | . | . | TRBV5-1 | TGCGCCAGCAGCTTGGGAGTCCAGGGAGGAGTAGAAAAACTGTTTTTT | CASSLGVQGGVEKLFF
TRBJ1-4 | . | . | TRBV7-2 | TGTGCCAGCAGCTTCCCCTCGGGGGGCTCTAATGAAAAACTGTTTTTT | CASSFPSGGSNEKLFF
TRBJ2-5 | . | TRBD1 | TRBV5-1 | TGCGCCAGCAGTCACGGACAGGGTCAGGCGGCCCAAGAGACCCAGTACTTC | CASSHGQGQAAQETQYF
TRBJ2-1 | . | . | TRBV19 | TGTGCCAGTAAGGGGGTTTCCTACAATGAGCAGTTCTTC | CASKGVSYNEQFF
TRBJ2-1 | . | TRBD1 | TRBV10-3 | TGTGCCATCAGTGAGTCTGGGACAGACTACAATGAGCAGTTCTTC | CAISESGTDYNEQFF
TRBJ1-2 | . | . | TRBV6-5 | TGTGCCAGCAGTTACGGTGGGTCCCCTGGCTACACCTTC | CASSYGGSPGYTF